The 20 T cell receptor beta chains presented below share a single source sample, sequenced in a study of long-term antiretroviral therapy in people with HIV. Version v3.0 of the immunoSEQ assay ran at survey level. Assay used: immunoSEQ multiplex PCR; TCRdb lists only in-frame clones, some missing. Counted here are around 21,000 clones, roughly 80% occurring once; the ten biggest clones make up 5.6%. Sequenced here: unsorted PBMCs, sampled 0.2 years after starting antiretroviral therapy. These receptors were obtained from a woman aged 25 to 39 with HIV.

The chain joins TRBV6-1 to TRBJ1-1; D remains ambiguous. The germline V gene encodes CDR1 MNHNS and CDR2 SASEGT. V was cut by 5 bases and J by 2 bases, with 15 bases left in between. The length of the CDR3 is 15 residues. In DNA form, the CDR3 reads TGTGCCAGCAGTCGGCAATCAACAGTAAACACTGAAGCTTTCTTT. It codes for CASSRQSTVNTEAFF.

This clone was picked up a small number of times. The chain employs TRBV29-1 and TRBJ1-1; D is unresolved. Germline V gives CDR1 SQVTM, CDR2 ANQGSEA. The CDR3 has 12 residues. With 3 bases removed from V and 5 bases from J, the gap between germline ends came to 10 bases. The CDR3 DNA is TGCAGCGTTGATCAGGAGTATACTGAAGCTTTCTTT. The encoded protein is CSVDQEYTEAFF.

This clone has just a few counts. The chain uses TRBV6-6 and TRBJ1-6, with D unclear. The V and J ends lost 5 bases and 3 bases respectively, with 11 bases between them. Germline assignment: CDR1 MNHNY and CDR2 SVGAGI (reference sequence). The CDR3 totals 15 residues. The CDR3 DNA follows: TGTGCCAGCAGTCCGAGGAACTACTATAATTCACCCCTCCACTTT. Protein: CASSPRNYYNSPLHF.

This clone turned up a few times. The chain couples TRBV6-5 to TRBJ1-6; D may be TRBD1 (5 bases). Germline values: CDR1 MNHEY, CDR2 SVGAGI. The CDR3 is 16 amino acids. Between the trimmed V and J ends, which lost 2 bases and 5 bases, there was a span of 13 bases. The CDR3 loop reads CASSYKGATDNSPLHF. DNA for the CDR3: TGTGCCAGCAGTTACAAAGGGGCCACCGATAATTCACCCCTCCACTTT.

In its sample, this clone was seen once. The chain is built from TRBV10-1 and TRBJ1-1; D call uncertain. Germline values: CDR1 WNHNN, CDR2 SYGVQD (reference sequence). The CDR3 loop spans 13 amino acids. V was trimmed by 5 bases and J by 0 bases, leaving 7 bases between them. In DNA, the CDR3 is TGCGCCAGCAGTAATAATCTGAACACTGAAGCTTTCTTT. Its protein product is CASSNNLNTEAFF.

The chain couples TRBV5-1 to TRBJ1-1, with D perhaps TRBD1 (5 bases). Trimming pared 5 bases from V and 1 base from J, leaving 12 bases between. The germline V gene encodes CDR1 SGHRS and CDR2 YFSETQ. The CDR3 contains 14 residues. The CDR3 reads CASRSGGGNTEAFF. For the CDR3, the DNA is TGCGCCAGCAGGAGTGGGGGAGGGAACACTGAAGCTTTCTTT.

The gene calls are TRBV7-9 and TRBJ2-6; weak D call: TRBD1 (5 bases). From germline, CDR1 is SEHNR and CDR2 FQNEAQ (reference sequence). V lost 1 base to trimming and J lost 0 bases, with 10 bases between them. The CDR3 has 17 residues. CDR3 nucleotides: TGTGCCAGCAGCTTAGTCCAGGGCAACTCTGGGGCCAACGTCCTGACTTTC. Translating it yields CASSLVQGNSGANVLTF.

The V gene is TRBV28, the J gene TRBJ2-3, with a possible D match to TRBD1 (5 bases). Germline V gene sequence: CDR1 MDHEN, CDR2 SYDVKM. Trimming removed 3 bases at V and 4 bases at J, with 14 bases between. This CDR3 contains 15 residues. The DNA of the CDR3 is TGTGCCAGCAGTTTGTCGACAGTAAGTGCAGATACGCAGTATTTT. This translates into CASSLSTVSADTQYF.

The chain employs TRBV18 and TRBJ1-1; 7 bases align to TRBD1. The trim removed 4 bases at V and 0 bases at J, leaving 5 bases unmatched. The CDR3 spans 15 residues. The V gene's germline CDR1 is KGHSH and CDR2 LQKENI. The CDR3: CASSLSGQLNTEAFF. CDR3 bases: TGTGCCAGCTCACTTTCGGGACAGCTGAACACTGAAGCTTTCTTT.

The V gene is TRBV29-1, the J gene TRBJ2-3; TRBD1 matches 9 bases. The CDR3 has 16 residues. Germline assignment: CDR1 SQVTM and CDR2 ANQGSEA. The V segment lost 2 bases and the J segment 4 bases; nucleotides outside the gene matches: 10. The DNA for the CDR3 is TGCAGCGTTGAAAGCAGGGACAGGGCCGGTTCAGATACGCAGTATTTT. As protein: CSVESRDRAGSDTQYF.

The J gene is TRBJ2-2, the V gene TRBV6-5; TRBD1 agrees at 9 bases. V gave up 4 bases and J gave up 6 bases; unmatched junction bases: 9. The CDR3 is 16 residues long. Germline V gene data show CDR1 as MNHEY and CDR2 as SVGAGI. The CDR3 region is CASSFLGQGGSGELFF. CDR3 sequence (DNA): TGTGCCAGCAGTTTCCTGGGACAGGGAGGGTCCGGGGAGCTGTTTTTT.

The V call is TRBV27, the J call TRBJ1-5; unclear D gene. Germline V gene data show CDR1 as MNHEY and CDR2 as SMNVEV (reference sequence). Deletions cut 5 bases from V and 3 bases from J, with 14 bases between. The CDR3 runs 15 residues. This chain's CDR3 is CASSPTAGYNQPQHF. In DNA, the CDR3 is TGTGCCAGCAGTCCCACCGCTGGGTACAATCAGCCCCAGCATTTT.

The chain has TRBV30 and TRBJ1-5; 7 bases fit TRBD1. J gave up 3 bases and V 4 bases, and 6 bases lay outside the gene matches. Germline values: CDR1 GTSNPN, CDR2 SVGIG (reference sequence). The CDR3 contains 14 residues. For the CDR3, the DNA is TGTGCCTGGACCACCGGGACAGACAATCAGCCCCAGCATTTT. Residues: CAWTTGTDNQPQHF.

This clone was picked up one time. V and J are TRBV7-2 and TRBJ2-2; a weak D match, TRBD2 (7 bases). V lost 1 base, J lost 6 bases, and 15 bases lay in between. The CDR3 has 16 residues. Germline CDR1 is SGHTA and CDR2 is FQGNSA. The CDR3 region has the DNA TGTGCCAGCAGCTTAGGCCGGGGGGCGGTCGCCGGGGAGCTGTTTTTT. Its translation: CASSLGRGAVAGELFF.

The chain recombines TRBV4-1 with TRBJ2-7, with 7 positions matching TRBD1. After removal of 1 base from V and 4 bases from J, the junction contained 7 bases not matched to a gene. Germline V gene data show CDR1 as MGHRA and CDR2 as YSYEKL. This CDR3 is 15 amino acids long. CDR3: CASSQVTGPIYEQYV. In DNA form, the CDR3 reads TGCGCCAGCAGCCAAGTGACAGGGCCTATATACGAGCAGTACGTC.

The gene calls are TRBV29-1 and TRBJ2-4, with D unclear. The CDR3 has 15 amino acids. V was trimmed by 5 bases and J by 0 bases, leaving 14 bases between them. The germline CDR1 and CDR2 sequences are SQVTM and ANQGSEA. CDR3 nucleotide sequence: TGCAGCGTTTTACTTAGCAGGCTAGCCAAAAACATTCAGTACTTC. As protein: CSVLLSRLAKNIQYF. Using reference TRBV29-1 and TRBJ2-4 for the parts outside the CDR3, the full variable domain is SAVISQKPSRDICQRGTSLTIQCQVDSQVTMMFWYRQQPGQSLTLIATANQGSEATYESGFVIDKFPISRPNLTFSTLTVSNMSPEDSSIYLCSVLLSRLAKNIQYFGAGTRLSVL.

J is TRBJ2-3 and V is TRBV15; D gene unclear. Germline lookup yields CDR1 LNHNV and CDR2 YYDKDF (reference sequence). The germline V and J ends were trimmed by 3 bases and 2 bases, with 12 bases remaining between them. The CDR3 totals 15 residues. In nucleotides, the CDR3 is TGTGCCACCAGCAGTTACAGCGACAACACAGATACGCAGTATTTT. This sequence encodes CATSSYSDNTDTQYF.

The chain employs TRBV12-5 and TRBJ1-2; maybe TRBD1 (5 bases). Germline CDR1 LGHNT, CDR2 FRNRAP. This CDR3 comprises 16 residues. The germline V and J ends were trimmed by 1 base and 4 bases, with 16 bases remaining between them. This CDR3 reads CASGLGETGHGYGYTF. The CDR3 nucleotides read TGTGCTAGTGGTTTGGGAGAGACGGGGCACGGCTATGGCTACACCTTC.

The chain couples TRBV18 to TRBJ1-5, with D hard to call. The CDR3 sequence is 13 residues long. Germline CDR1 KGHSH, CDR2 LQKENI. V lost 4 bases, J lost 1 base, and 5 bases lay in between. DNA for the CDR3: TGTGCCAGCTCACTTTACAGCAATCAGCCCCAGCATTTT. This gives the protein CASSLYSNQPQHF.

The chain is built from TRBV6-1 and TRBJ1-2; possible D gene TRBD1, 6 bases. Germline V CDR1 and CDR2: MNHNS, SASEGT. V lost 1 base, J lost 7 bases, and 13 bases lay in between. The CDR3 is made up of 14 amino acids. The CDR3 loop reads CASSEGGTNPGYTF. The CDR3 DNA follows: TGTGCCAGCAGTGAAGGGGGGACAAATCCTGGCTACACCTTC.